This T cell receptor (beta chain) was obtained from a study of cytomegalovirus exposure and HLA in healthy donors. Comments on this clone: The antigen is not known.

General study findings and limits: Accounts indicate the classifier identified cytomegalovirus status with strong specificity and sensitivity. Some V segments (TRBV6-2 and TRBV6-3 among them) were excluded as indistinguishable.

Vbeta (60) and Jbeta (13) primers were used in the PCR. The method was immunoSEQ multiplex PCR; TCRdb's version includes in-frame clones alone and lacks a portion of them. The sample consists of about 150,000 clones, approximately 88% of them appearing once. Germline V gene sequence: CDR1 LNHDA, CDR2 SQIVND (reference sequence). V was clipped by 5 bases and J by 14 bases, with 10 bases between them. CDR3 length: 11 amino acids. The TCR comes from a boy aged 2 to 10 in good health and CMV-seronegative. The chain employs TRBV19 and TRBJ1-6; no clear D. The sample taken for sequencing was PBMCs. CDR3 in DNA: TGTGCCAGTAGTTTCGGGAAGTCCCTCCACTTT. Translated: CASSFGKSLHF.